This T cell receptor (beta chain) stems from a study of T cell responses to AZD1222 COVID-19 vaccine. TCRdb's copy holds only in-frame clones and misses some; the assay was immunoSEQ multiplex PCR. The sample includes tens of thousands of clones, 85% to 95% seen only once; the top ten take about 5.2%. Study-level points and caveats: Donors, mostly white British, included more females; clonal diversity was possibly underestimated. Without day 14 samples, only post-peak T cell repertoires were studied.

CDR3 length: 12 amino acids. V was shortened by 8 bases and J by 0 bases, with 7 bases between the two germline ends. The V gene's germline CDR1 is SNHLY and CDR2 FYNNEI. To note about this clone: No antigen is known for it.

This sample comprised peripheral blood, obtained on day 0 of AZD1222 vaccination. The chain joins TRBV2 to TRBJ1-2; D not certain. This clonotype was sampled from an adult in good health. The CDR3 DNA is TGTGCCAGCGGAGGGACTAACTATGGCTACACCTTC. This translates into CASGGTNYGYTF.